The rows below give T cell receptor beta chains drawn from one sample of a study of cytomegalovirus exposure and HLA in healthy donors. Repertoires were generated with immunoSEQ multiplex PCR, while TCRdb's copy carries only in-frame clones and drops some. The sample lists more than 150,000 clones, more than 65% seen once, with 1% to 1.5% in the top ten. The specimen was PBMCs. The source of these receptors is a man aged 45-65 years in good health and CMV-seropositive. Both conserved end residues are part of each CDR3. The D gene is left open where the match is weak. Size is omitted from some rows. Given values are once, few, many or a class for expanded clones.

V gene	clone size	D gene	J gene	CDR3 protein	CDR3 DNA
TRBV10-3	NA	NA	TRBJ1-5	CAITMGPNQPQHF	TGTGCCATCACAATGGGGCCGAATCAGCCCCAGCATTTT
TRBV10-2	NA	TRBD2	TRBJ2-1	CASTGLGYNEQFF	TGCGCCAGTACGGGACTAGGGTACAATGAGCAGTTCTTC
TRBV9	NA	TRBD1	TRBJ2-4	CASSVLPGQGRDIQYF	TGTGCCAGCAGCGTCCTCCCGGGACAGGGTAGGGACATTCAGTACTTC
TRBV30	NA	NA	TRBJ2-2	CAWSASRGTNTGELFF	TGTGCCTGGAGCGCCAGTAGGGGTACGAACACCGGGGAGCTGTTTTTT
TRBV5-4	NA	TRBD1	TRBJ1-1	CASSTLTGDTEAFF	TGTGCCAGCAGCACCCTTACAGGGGACACTGAAGCTTTCTTT
TRBV10-3	NA	TRBD1	TRBJ2-1	CAISQQGVEQFF	TGTGCCATCAGTCAACAGGGGGTTGAGCAGTTCTTC
TRBV30	once	NA	TRBJ1-2	CACTSGRNYGYTF	TGTGCCTGTACCTCAGGGAGGAACTATGGCTACACCTTC
TRBV21-1	NA	NA	TRBJ1-4	CASSVQRTGQNEKLFF	TGTGCCAGCAGCGTCCAAAGGACAGGACAGAATGAAAAACTGTTTTTT
TRBV27	NA	NA	TRBJ1-5	CASSLTGGHRQPQHF	TGTGCCAGCAGTTTGACGGGCGGACATAGGCAGCCCCAGCATTTT
TRBV28	NA	TRBD1	TRBJ1-5	CASGTGTGNQPQHF	TGTGCCAGCGGGACAGGGACCGGCAATCAGCCCCAGCATTTT
TRBV6-1	NA	NA	TRBJ1-3	CASSARPGQSSGNTIYF	TGTGCCAGCAGTGCCCGCCCCGGACAGAGCTCTGGAAACACCATATATTTT
TRBV9	few	NA	TRBJ2-1	CASSLSGHYNEQFF	TGTGCCAGCAGCCTATCGGGACATTACAATGAGCAGTTCTTC
TRBV27	NA	NA	TRBJ1-5	CASSPRVNQPQHF	TGTGCCAGCAGTCCGAGGGTGAATCAGCCCCAGCATTTT
TRBV16	NA	NA	TRBJ1-5	CASSQDRLGNQPQHF	TGTGCCAGCAGCCAAGACAGGCTTGGCAATCAGCCCCAGCATTTT
TRBV5-1	NA	TRBD2	TRBJ2-3	CASKSTSGSDTQYF	TGCGCCAGCAAGTCTACTAGCGGGAGTGATACGCAGTATTTT
TRBV6-5	few	NA	TRBJ1-3	CASSSTARNTIYF	TGTGCCAGCAGTTCGACAGCCAGAAACACCATATATTTT
TRBV5-4	NA	NA	TRBJ1-5	CASSPDSDQPQHF	TGTGCCAGCAGCCCGGACAGCGATCAGCCCCAGCATTTT
TRBV4-1	NA	TRBD1	TRBJ2-7	CASSQGGQGTYEQYF	TGCGCCAGCAGCCAAGGGGGACAGGGTACCTACGAGCAGTACTTC
TRBV5-1	NA	NA	TRBJ1-1	CASSPTVNRNTEAFF	TGCGCCAGCAGCCCGACAGTAAACCGTAACACTGAAGCTTTCTTT
TRBV6-1	few	TRBD1	TRBJ1-2	CASSDGQGYGYTF	TGTGCCAGCAGTGATGGACAGGGCTATGGCTACACCTTC
TRBV30	once	NA	TRBJ1-5	CAPLPGNQPQHF	TGTGCCCCTCTTCCGGGGAATCAGCCCCAGCATTTT
TRBV6-5	NA	TRBD2	TRBJ2-7	CASSLRLAVGAYEQYF	TGTGCCAGCAGTTTGCGACTAGCCGTGGGAGCCTACGAGCAGTACTTC
TRBV18	NA	TRBD1	TRBJ1-1	CASSPRQGMNTEAFF	TGTGCCAGCTCACCGAGACAGGGAATGAACACTGAAGCTTTCTTT
TRBV4-1	NA	NA	TRBJ1-2	CASSQSPSLADHGYTF	TGCGCCAGCAGCCAGTCCCCGTCCCTAGCGGACCATGGCTACACCTTC
TRBV7-9	NA	TRBD2	TRBJ2-3	CASSLAGGNKDTQYF	TGTGCCAGCAGCTTAGCCGGGGGGAATAAGGATACGCAGTATTTT
TRBV7-2	NA	NA	TRBJ2-7	CASSFHRAGEQYF	TGTGCCAGCAGCTTTCACAGGGCTGGCGAGCAGTACTTC
TRBV28	NA	NA	TRBJ2-7	CASSLTYEQYF	TGTGCCAGCAGTTTAACTTACGAGCAGTACTTC